The 14 T cell receptor beta chains below all came from one sample that was sequenced in a study of cytomegalovirus exposure and HLA in healthy donors. PCR was performed using 60 Vbeta and 13 Jbeta primers. Produced via immunoSEQ multiplex PCR; TCRdb's table is partial and in-frame only. The top ten clones hold around 1.8% of a sample with about 160,000 clones, about 86% of them seen once. Input material: PBMCs. All receptors come from a woman aged 18-30 years in good health and CMV-seronegative.

On this clone: At one of its ends the junction is not consistent with the germline gene, which may arise from a read error. The same CDR3 arises from other DNA sequences in this sample as well. This chain joins TRBV30 and TRBJ2-7; 15 nucleotides line up with TRBD2. The CDR3 is 14 amino acids. Germline loops: CDR1 GTSNPN, CDR2 SVGIG (reference sequence). This CDR3 is CAWTSGLAGGEQYF. The CDR3 DNA reads TGCGCCTGGACTTCGGGACTAGCGGGAGGCGAGCAGTACTTC.

The chain is built from TRBV10-1 and TRBJ2-7; TRBD2 matches at 11 bases. The germline V gene encodes CDR1 WNHNN and CDR2 SYGVQD (reference sequence). After removal of 8 bases from V and 3 bases from J, the junction contained 6 bases not matched to a gene. The CDR3 loop spans 14 amino acids. CDR3 sequence (DNA): TGCGCCAGCTCATCGGGACTAGCGGACTACGAGCAGTACTTC. It codes for CASSSGLADYEQYF.

The chain employs TRBV2 and TRBJ1-2; no clear D. The CDR3 spans 14 residues. Trimming stripped 4 bases from V and 2 bases from J, with 11 bases between. CDR1 SNHLY and CDR2 FYNNEI come from the germline V gene. The DNA for the CDR3 is TGTGCCAGCAGTGGGCCGGGGAAAAACTATGGCTACACCTTC. Amino acids: CASSGPGKNYGYTF.

This clone showed up just a few times. The J gene is TRBJ2-2, the V gene TRBV28; 8 bases fit TRBD1. The CDR3 runs to 17 residues. Germline CDR1 MDHEN, CDR2 SYDVKM. The junction had 12 bases not matched to a gene; V was cut back by 7 bases and J by 2 bases. The CDR3 DNA sequence: TGTGCCAGCACCCAGGGAAGTACAGGGGGAAACACCGGGGAGCTGTTTTTT. It encodes CASTQGSTGGNTGELFF. Filled out from reference TRBV28 and TRBJ2-2, the complete variable domain reads DVKVTQSSRYLVKRTGEKVFLECVQDMDHENMFWYRQDPGLGLRLIYFSYDVKMKEKGDIPEGYSVSREKKERFSLILESASTNQTSMYLCASTQGSTGGNTGELFFGEGSRLTVL.

The CDR3 reads CASSEDARAGETQYF. For the CDR3, the DNA is TGTGCCAGCAGTGAAGATGCCAGGGCTGGGGAGACCCAGTACTTC. The rearrangement joins TRBV2 to TRBJ2-5, with a possible D match to TRBD1 (5 bases). The CDR3 totals 15 residues. Germline V gene data show CDR1 as SNHLY and CDR2 as FYNNEI. With 1 base removed from V and 5 bases from J, the gap between germline ends came to 14 bases.

The chain couples TRBV28 to TRBJ2-3; D is possibly TRBD1 (5 bases). Germline V gene sequence: CDR1 MDHEN, CDR2 SYDVKM. The V end lost 4 bases, the J end lost 5 bases, and 16 bases lay between the germline ends. CDR3 length: 15 amino acids. CDR3 nucleotide sequence: TGTGCCAGCAGTTCAATAGGGGCCCCCGAAGATACGCAGTATTTT. It codes for CASSSIGAPEDTQYF.

This chain links TRBV28 with TRBJ2-6; 13 nucleotides agree with TRBD2. CDR1 is MDHEN and CDR2 is SYDVKM in the germline V gene. This CDR3 contains 17 residues. The V gene end was trimmed by 4 bases and the J gene end by 4 bases; junction bases not matched to a gene: 4. The CDR3 reads CASSSGLAGVGANVLTF. The CDR3, as DNA: TGTGCCAGCAGTTCCGGACTAGCGGGGGTGGGGGCCAACGTCCTGACTTTC.

The rearrangement links TRBV4-1 to TRBJ1-6; D may be TRBD1 (6 bases). The germline CDR1 and CDR2 sequences are MGHRA and YSYEKL. Between the trimmed V and J ends, which lost 0 bases and 0 bases, there was a span of 12 bases. The CDR3 contains 18 residues. CDR3 protein: CASSQDRGASSYNSPLHF. CDR3 bases: TGCGCCAGCAGCCAAGATCGGGGGGCGAGCTCCTATAATTCACCCCTCCACTTT.

The V call is TRBV7-2, the J call TRBJ2-1, with 7 bases lining up with TRBD1. CDR1 and CDR2 (germline): SGHTA, FQGNSA. V was clipped by 5 bases and J by 4 bases; unmatched bases: 5. The CDR3 runs to 14 residues. In nucleotides, the CDR3 is TGTGCCAGCAGCCCCCGGACAGGTTACAATGAGCAGTTCTTC. Translation gives CASSPRTGYNEQFF.

This clone appeared once. The chain is built from TRBV11-2 and TRBJ1-2; 7 bases line up with TRBD1. Trimming removed 5 bases from V and 4 bases from J; junction bases left unmatched: 7. CDR3 length: 14 amino acids. CDR1 SGHAT and CDR2 FQNNGV come from the germline V gene. The chain's CDR3 is CASSVDREIYGYTF. For the CDR3, the DNA is TGTGCCAGCAGCGTTGACAGGGAAATCTATGGCTACACCTTC.

This chain connects TRBV5-1 to TRBJ2-3, with D perhaps TRBD2 (6 bases). The CDR3 has 14 residues. The germline gives CDR1 SGHRS, CDR2 YFSETQ. V was trimmed by 6 bases and J by 4 bases, leaving 15 bases between them. The CDR3 loop is CASKFRELADTQYF. DNA of the CDR3: TGCGCCAGCAAGTTCCGGGAGTTGGCAGATACGCAGTATTTT. The complete variable domain, with remaining parts taken from reference TRBV5-1 and TRBJ2-3, reads KAGVTQTPRYLIKTRGQQVTLSCSPISGHRSVSWYQQTPGQGLQFLFEYFSETQRNKGNFPGRFSGRQFSNSRSEMNVSTLELGDSALYLCASKFRELADTQYFGPGTRLTVL.

In its sample, this clone was seen many times. The J gene is TRBJ2-1, the V gene TRBV5-1, with 7 bases that match TRBD2. Germline loops: CDR1 SGHRS, CDR2 YFSETQ. The CDR3 extends over 17 amino acids. J gave up 5 bases and V 4 bases, and 15 bases lay outside the gene matches. This CDR3 is CASSLRRWLAANNEQFF. CDR3 nucleotide sequence: TGCGCCAGCAGCCTGCGCCGTTGGCTAGCGGCCAACAATGAGCAGTTCTTC. Full variable domain (missing parts from reference TRBV5-1 and TRBJ2-1): KAGVTQTPRYLIKTRGQQVTLSCSPISGHRSVSWYQQTPGQGLQFLFEYFSETQRNKGNFPGRFSGRQFSNSRSEMNVSTLELGDSALYLCASSLRRWLAANNEQFFGPGTRLTVL.

V and J are TRBV4-1 and TRBJ1-6; D gene unclear. CDR1 is MGHRA and CDR2 is YSYEKL in the germline V gene. The CDR3 runs 14 residues. With 5 bases removed from V and 8 bases from J, the gap between germline ends came to 13 bases. The CDR3, as DNA: TGCGCCAGCAGCACCCCGTTCTCGGATTCACCCCTCCACTTT. Translation: CASSTPFSDSPLHF.

The gene calls are TRBV2 and TRBJ1-5; TRBD1 might be the D (6 bases). The CDR3 totals 15 residues. The V gene lost 4 bases and the J gene lost 7 bases, with 17 bases spanning the gap. CDR1 is SNHLY and CDR2 is FYNNEI in the germline V gene. CDR3 sequence (DNA): TGTGCCAGCAGTGTGGGGGCAGGTGGTGACCAGCCCCAGCATTTT. It translates to CASSVGAGGDQPQHF.